This T cell receptor beta chain stems from a study of cytomegalovirus exposure and HLA in healthy donors (dated by TCRdb to about 2017). As for the study more broadly: An earlier analysis of 587 of the donors reported 276 Gb of sequence data and approximately 120 million unique TCR beta sequences obtained from about 200 million T cells. The study used immunosequencing to profile the T cell repertoires of approximately 650 subjects and linked those repertoires to cytomegalovirus serostatus. Along with the roughly 670-subject first cohort, a separate validation cohort of 120 different subjects was used. HLA typing covered class I and class II loci at four-digit resolution. An early release covering around 630 HLA-typed donors comprised approximately 300 gigabases of sequencing data and tens of millions of unique TCR sequences. The genetic ancestry cluster associated with self-reported Caucasian donors included over 80% of the 300 to 450 genotyped donors. A later genetic analysis used genome-wide SNP genotypes for about 65% of the 666 donors, treating that subset as a discovery cohort. A later analysis re-analyzed previously published TCR beta repertoires from 500 to 700 donors and added high-resolution HLA genotyping to study TCR occurrence patterns. Among about 410 genotyped donors of the cohort, an average of roughly 230,000 unique TCR beta nucleotide sequences was sequenced per donor, of which 15% to 20% were non-productive. Because of strong linkage in the cohort, five DR-DQ haplotypes were treated as single units for association and clustering. The study combined high-throughput TCR immunosequencing, statistical association of individual TCRs with disease status, and machine learning to predict cytomegalovirus infection status. The study aimed to test whether cataloging public T cell receptors could reveal signatures of past pathogen exposure. Alongside the repertoire data, information on donor age, sex, ethnicity and CMV serostatus was compiled. Every discovery cohort repertoire had been produced on one sequencing platform. In an earlier analysis of 500 to 650 of the donors, high-throughput TCR beta sequencing was used to judge whether each TCR beta V gene segment behaved as functional or pseudogenic. The later analysis used no new phenotypic data to find candidate immune exposures, relying instead on TCR beta sequences and their occurrence across donors. The number of donors typed differed by locus, with about 620-630 for A, B, C, DRB1 and DQB1, 522 for DQA1, 600 to 610 for DPA1, and around 450 for DPB1. Results and caveats for the whole study, not just this receptor: In this cohort, only TCR beta chains were sequenced, and detectable features were limited by the absence of alpha or paired-chain data. An association between a missense DCLRE1C variant and V-gene and J-gene trimming of TCR beta chains was found in a later genetic analysis and replicated in an independent cohort. In a later analysis, HLA-associated TCR beta chains were found to be more clonally expanded and to have lower generation probabilities than equally common non-associated chains. Because some donors lacked HLA typing at each locus, the association tests relied only on the typed subset. In an earlier analysis of some 500 of the donors, most TCR beta V segments were observed in productive rearrangements about 90% or about 30% of the time, broadly matching IMGT annotations. In vitro tests confirmed that a few of the cytomegalovirus-associated TCR beta chains recognize cytomegalovirus antigens. The only immune exposure information available for the cohort was CMV serostatus. According to the authors, the approach could potentially be generalized to other disease states and immunological phenotypes. A further reported finding was that TCR beta sequences accurately predicted the HLA-A and HLA-B alleles for most subjects in the first cohort. The 87-base-pair reads could not distinguish some IMGT-functional V segments, including TRBV6-2 and TRBV6-3, so those segments were excluded. According to a later analysis, TCR association rates differed among HLA loci, with DRB1 alleles showing the most associated TCRs and HLA-C alleles showing the fewest. Linkage disequilibrium might explain the correlated functional status among segregating V segments, but an unknown experimental factor could not be ruled out. A later genetic analysis reported fewer N-insertions in productive TCRs among donors in an Asian-associated ancestry cluster than the approximately 670-donor mean. A later analysis associated about 17,000 TCR beta sequences with specific HLA alleles at a false discovery rate of 0.05. In a later analysis, most CMV-associated TCR beta chains were found to appear HLA-restricted, with HLA associations seemingly driven largely by CMV exposure. The classifier was reported to diagnose cytomegalovirus status with high specificity and sensitivity in both the original and validation cohorts. A group of highly shared sequence variants was considered likely to be a technical artifact of the sequencing pipeline. While some public TCRs were present in many individuals, most TCR sequences turned up only very rarely across donors. Several of the top co-occurrence clusters appeared to be linked to parvovirus B19, influenza, CMV and Epstein-Barr virus, according to a later analysis. Strong co-occurrence of HLA alleles, especially DR and DQ, made assigning TCR associations to individual alleles difficult. Roughly uniform sequencing depth across donors was assumed in presence/absence analyses, although this assumption may not hold. Seventeen rarely observed V segments, including chromosome 9 orphons, were excluded from the earlier analysis of 550 to 700 of the donors because counts were too low. The study listed 150 to 200 TCR beta chains as associated with cytomegalovirus.

On this clone itself: This clone's antigen is unknown. No base qualities exist here, and no much larger clone lies one base off it.

The cohort was made up of under 800 healthy bone marrow donors. All cohort members were sampled while nominally healthy, although unrecorded immune exposures were likely present. The donor was CMV seropositive and was included in the group of some 290 seropositive cohort members. Each donor provided a peripheral blood sample, and peripheral blood mononuclear cells were used for TCR beta sequencing. The Qiagen DNeasy Blood Extraction Kit was used to extract genomic DNA from the blood cell samples. Library creation used the immunoSEQ multiplex PCR assay. For the multiplex PCR, a mixture combining 60 forward primers for TCR Vbeta segments and 13 reverse primers for TCR Jbeta segments was used. Amplification of the CDR3 region of rearranged TCR beta genes was performed with a multiplex PCR assay on genomic DNA. The Illumina HiSeq System was used to sequence the amplified TCR beta libraries as 87-base-pair reads. In the source study's methods: A later analysis counted some 74 million unique TCR beta chains across the 500 to 850 repertoires, and roughly 11 million of these chains were shared by at least two donors. A nearest-neighbor algorithm error-corrected the raw reads and collapsed the reads into unique sequences, merging closely related sequences to remove PCR and sequencing errors. V, D and J gene segments were assigned by aligning CDR3 sequences to IMGT reference sequences. For a sequence to be retained, a match of at least six nucleotides to both a V gene segment and a J gene segment was required. A rearrangement counted as productive if the CDR3 had no stop codons and remained in frame with V and J, and every other rearrangement counted as non-productive. Following IMGT convention, CDR3 was defined as the stretch from the second conserved V-encoded cysteine to the conserved J-encoded phenylalanine. The earlier analysis of about 530 of the donors excluded any sequence lacking an unambiguous match to a single V gene segment. An earlier analysis of several hundred of the donors called V segments functional above 56.7% productive rearrangements and segregating when the between-donor standard deviation exceeded 5%. A statistical classification framework was built to diagnose cytomegalovirus status from the catalog of TCR beta chain sequences. V and J gene assignment, in a later analysis, came from comparing TCR nucleotide sequences with IMGT/GENE-DB human TR gene sequences. In a later analysis, CDR3 sequences and most-parsimonious VDJ recombination scenarios were assigned using the TCRdist pipeline. In a later analysis, each TCR beta chain was defined by its CDR3 amino acid sequence together with its V-gene family, and reads without a unique V-gene family were excluded. A later analysis removed 450 to 600 highly shared, low-generation-probability nucleotide sequences to deal with suspected cross-contamination and a sequencing artifact. For each public chain, a later analysis derived a clonal expansion index from normalized ranks of inferred template counts within each repertoire. In a later analysis, generation probabilities were computed with a VDJ recombination model fitted to out-of-frame rearrangements, and the resulting probabilities were checked against IGoR. A later analysis scored TCR-TCR, TCR-HLA and TCR-CMV co-occurrence with hypergeometric tests, applying a repertoire-size bias correction to TCR pairs. To estimate false discovery rates, a later analysis permuted the HLA or CMV assignments 20 times. In a later analysis, co-occurring TCRs were grouped with DBSCAN, and TCRdist sequence similarity was added when clustering was performed within HLA-allele-positive subsets. Co-occurrence clustering excluded repertoires with fewer than 30,000 or more than 120,000 public chains, plus five with anomalous nucleotide sharing. TCRdb's version of the immuneACCESS table is confined to in-frame rearrangements and falls short of the full clone set. An unresolved V gene accounts for under half of the shortfall where checked; the remainder is of unknown origin. V, J and clone size are those of that table, while D and trimming were read from the DNA. The sample table records some 180,000 clones; roughly a tenth of these occur just once. The ten biggest clones cover approximately 1.4% of the sample.

From cysteine to phenylalanine, the CDR3 is 17 amino acids long. Just the 51-base CDR3 DNA is kept, in frame starting at base 1. Sequencing was performed on PBMCs. The sequence was obtained from a woman aged 25 to 39 in good health and CMV-seropositive. The V and J genes are TRBV21-1 and TRBJ2-7; the table gives TRBD2 as D, unverified against the DNA. TRBV21-1 counts as a pseudogene. The DNA is as follows: TGTGCCAGCTTGCGGACTAGCGGGCCCTTCGGGCCCCACGAGCAGTACTTC. It is translated as CASLRTSGPFGPHEQYF.